These 29 T cell receptor beta chains came from one sample sequenced in a study of Ad26.COV2.S vaccination and SARS-CoV-2 variants. Sequenced by immunoSEQ multiplex PCR; TCRdb stores in-frame clones only, minus some. Here the sample spans over 200,000 clones, more than 75% being singletons. This sample's treatment: 15 to 20 received Ad26.COV2.S at low or high dose, single or two shots; five or six received placebo; per-sample allocation not given. Repertoires come from day 63 after the first vaccine or placebo injection. Sequenced here: peripheral blood, sampled in a trial of Ad26.COV2.S vaccine versus placebo. The receptors here all came from a person between 18 and 65 years old who received the Ad26.COV2.S COVID-19 vaccine or a placebo.

The chain is built from TRBV5-8 and TRBJ2-7; no reliable D call. The germline V and J ends were trimmed by 3 bases and 7 bases, with 17 bases remaining between them. Germline-derived CDR1 and CDR2 are SGHTS and YDEGEE. The CDR3 has 14 residues. This CDR3 is CASSSLSPPREQYF. CDR3 coding DNA: TGTGCCAGCAGCTCCCTTAGTCCACCTCGGGAGCAGTACTTC.

The CDR3 here is CASRSNSGATNEKLFF. The DNA for the CDR3 is TGTGCCAGCAGAAGTAATTCAGGTGCAACTAATGAAAAACTGTTTTTT. V usage is TRBV5-4 and J usage is TRBJ1-4; D is uncertain. The CDR3 runs 16 residues. The germline V gene encodes CDR1 SGHNT and CDR2 YYREEE (reference sequence). The V and J ends lost 5 bases and 0 bases respectively, with 14 bases between them.

This chain uses TRBV5-3 with TRBJ1-1, with 8 positions matching TRBD1. TRBV5-3 is reported as an ORF; its role is uncertain. The V gene end was trimmed by 2 bases and the J gene end by 3 bases; junction bases not matched to a gene: 6. The CDR3 sequence is 15 residues long. DNA for the CDR3: TGTGCCAGAAGCTTATGGACAGGGCGCGACACTGAAGCTTTCTTT. Translating it yields CARSLWTGRDTEAFF.

The table lists this clone with a count of one. The chain recombines TRBV9 with TRBJ2-2, with 11 positions matching TRBD2. Trimming took 4 bases from V and 3 from J; bases not matched to a gene: 11. The CDR3 is made up of 18 amino acids. Per germline, CDR1 SGDLS and CDR2 YYNGEE. CDR3 nucleotide sequence: TGTGCCAGCAGCCTCTTGACTAGCGGGGCGGTTTACACCGGGGAGCTGTTTTTT. The encoded protein is CASSLLTSGAVYTGELFF. The whole variable domain, remainder taken from reference TRBV9 and TRBJ2-2, is DSGVTQTPKHLITATGQRVTLRCSPRSGDLSVYWYQQSLDQGLQFLIQYYNGEERAKGNILERFSAQQFPDLHSELNLSSLELGDSALYFCASSLLTSGAVYTGELFFGEGSRLTVL.

The genes are TRBV11-2 and TRBJ2-3; no firm D call. With 7 bases removed from V and 2 bases from J, the gap between germline ends came to 16 bases. This CDR3 has 15 amino acids. Looked up from germline, CDR1 is SGHAT and CDR2 is FQNNGV. The CDR3 nucleotides are TGTGCCAGCAACGAGGTAGCTAGGTCCACAGATACGCAGTATTTT. This translates into CASNEVARSTDTQYF.

The gene calls are TRBV2 and TRBJ1-6; D is perhaps TRBD1 (6 bases). V was cut by 6 bases and J by 8 bases, with 17 bases left in between. Germline V lookup: CDR1 SNHLY, CDR2 FYNNEI. This CDR3 comprises 15 residues. The CDR3 loop is CASRPNTGQHSPLHF. DNA for the CDR3: TGTGCCAGCAGACCAAACACAGGGCAGCATTCACCCCTCCACTTT.

The J gene is TRBJ1-1, the V gene TRBV3-1 (or the pseudogene TRBV3-2); D is unresolved. The CDR3 runs to 15 residues. Trimming shortened V by 4 bases and J by 0 bases, and 12 bases separated the two germline ends. Germline-derived CDR1 and CDR2 are LGHDT and YNNKEL (reference sequence). CDR3: CASSPPTRLNTEAFF. DNA for the CDR3: TGTGCCAGCAGCCCACCGACACGATTGAACACTGAAGCTTTCTTT.

This chain joins TRBV7-2 and TRBJ1-1; 7 bases map to TRBD1. This CDR3 comprises 19 residues. Germline V gene sequence: CDR1 SGHTA, CDR2 FQGNSA. V trimming: 0 bases; J trimming: 7 bases; junction bases outside the gene matches: 20. This chain's CDR3 is CASSLAGGAGGRLLGEAFF. The CDR3 DNA follows: TGTGCCAGCAGCTTAGCGGGAGGGGCAGGGGGGCGACTTTTGGGTGAAGCTTTCTTT.

The chain carries TRBV27 and TRBJ2-7; D unclear. This CDR3 has 14 residues. V was cut by 4 bases and J by 4 bases, with 14 bases left in between. Germline V lookup: CDR1 MNHEY, CDR2 SMNVEV (reference sequence). The CDR3 DNA is TGTGCCAGCAGTTATGGGCGTATGGGGTACGAGCAGTACTTC. It encodes CASSYGRMGYEQYF.

The rearrangement uses TRBV4-1 and TRBJ2-7; 7 bases are a match to TRBD1. Germline CDR1 reads MGHRA; CDR2 reads YSYEKL. With 5 bases clipped from V and 3 bases from J, the junction kept 13 bases outside the gene matches. The CDR3 is 16 amino acids. This CDR3 reads CASSYTYGTVDYEQYF. The CDR3 DNA sequence: TGCGCCAGCAGCTATACTTACGGGACAGTAGACTACGAGCAGTACTTC.

The rearrangement uses TRBV7-9 and TRBJ2-5; possibly TRBD1 for D (6 bases). The CDR3 is 15 amino acids. Germline CDR1 is SEHNR and CDR2 is FQNEAQ (reference sequence). Trimming removed 5 bases from V and 5 bases from J, with 18 bases in between. CDR3 region: CASSQGQLFSETQYF. CDR3 in DNA: TGTGCCAGCAGCCAGGGGCAGCTATTCTCGGAGACCCAGTACTTC.

This clone was found once. The genes are TRBV6-5 and TRBJ2-7, with D hard to call. This CDR3 region has 14 residues. Looked up from germline, CDR1 is MNHEY and CDR2 is SVGAGI. Trimming took off 6 bases at V and 0 bases at J, with 12 bases between the two ends. The CDR3 region has the DNA TGTGCCAGCAGATACGACACCAGCTCCTACGAGCAGTACTTC. This translates into CASRYDTSSYEQYF.

A few counts support this clone. This chain uses TRBV28 with TRBJ2-3, with TRBD2 matching over 16 bases. Germline lookup yields CDR1 MDHEN and CDR2 SYDVKM. The CDR3 extends over 18 amino acids. Trimming at V came to 5 bases and at J to 4 bases, leaving 9 bases not matched to a gene. The CDR3 DNA reads as TGTGCCAGCAGTATACCGGGACTAGCGGGAGGGCCACCAGATACGCAGTATTTT. Residues: CASSIPGLAGGPPDTQYF.

The rearrangement joins TRBV6-5 to TRBJ1-2; 12 bases line up with TRBD1. V gave up 6 bases and J gave up 7 bases; unmatched junction bases: 6. Germline V lookup: CDR1 MNHEY, CDR2 SVGAGI. The CDR3 covers 14 residues. The CDR3 DNA sequence: TGTGCCAGCAGAAGGGGGACAGGGGGCAGTGGCTACACCTTC. Translated: CASRRGTGGSGYTF.

The V and J genes are TRBV9 and TRBJ2-2; D unclear. In germline, CDR1 is SGDLS, CDR2 YYNGEE. V was trimmed by 5 bases and J by 3 bases, leaving 8 bases between them. This CDR3 comprises 13 residues. The CDR3 bases are TGTGCCAGCAGAACGGATTACACCGGGGAGCTGTTTTTT. The encoded protein is CASRTDYTGELFF.

The chain carries TRBV28 and TRBJ2-7; 10 bases are a match to TRBD1. V was clipped by 6 bases and J by 3 bases; unmatched bases: 8. Germline CDR1 MDHEN, CDR2 SYDVKM. This CDR3 comprises 15 residues. CDR3 residues: CASSPPGQGIYEQYF. CDR3 coding DNA: TGTGCCAGCAGCCCCCCGGGACAGGGGATCTACGAGCAGTACTTC.

This chain uses TRBV5-5 with TRBJ1-6, with a tentative D call TRBD1 (6 bases). This CDR3 contains 15 residues. V lost 0 bases, J lost 5 bases, and 9 bases lay in between. Germline lookup yields CDR1 SGHKS and CDR2 YYEKEE (reference sequence). The CDR3 reads CASSLGRGNNSPLHF. The CDR3 nucleotides read TGTGCCAGCAGCTTGGGCAGGGGTAATAATTCACCCCTCCACTTT.

The chain has TRBV21-1 and TRBJ2-7; the table's D gene call, TRBD1, was not cross checked with the DNA. TRBV21-1 is marked as a pseudogene. CDR3 size: 17 residues. The CDR3, as DNA: TGTGCCAGCAGCAAAGGGCTGGCCAGTCCCGTCTCCTACGAGCAGTACTTC. Translation gives CASSKGLASPVSYEQYF.

The chain carries TRBV3-1 (or the pseudogene TRBV3-2) and TRBJ2-2; D may be TRBD1 (5 bases). This CDR3 spans 16 amino acids. V lost 4 bases, J lost 0 bases, and 12 bases lay in between. Germline V CDR1 and CDR2: LGHDT, YNNKEL (reference sequence). As DNA, the CDR3 is TGTGCCAGCAGCCCGGTCGTAGGGGCGAACACCGGGGAGCTGTTTTTT. Translation: CASSPVVGANTGELFF.

The chain has TRBV12-3 or TRBV12-4 and TRBJ2-1; D is possibly TRBD1 (6 bases). The CDR3 is 12 amino acids. The V end lost 3 bases, the J end lost 15 bases, and 15 bases lay between the germline ends. The CDR3 nucleotides read TGTGCCAGCAGTTTTGGGGGCGGCCCCGCGTTCTTC. Translation gives CASSFGGGPAFF.

This clone was seen a few times. The rearrangement uses TRBV9 and TRBJ2-7, with D uncertain. Looked up from germline, CDR1 is SGDLS and CDR2 is YYNGEE. Trimming pared 1 base from V and 7 bases from J, leaving 12 bases between. The CDR3 has 13 residues. The CDR3 DNA sequence: TGTGCCAGCAGCGTACGGACCGACGGGGAGCAGTACTTC. It yields the protein CASSVRTDGEQYF.

DNA for the CDR3: TGTGCCAGCAGCCCCCCGGGACTAGTAAATGAGCAGTTCTTC. It codes for CASSPPGLVNEQFF. The V gene is TRBV5-4, the J gene TRBJ2-1; 8 nucleotides match TRBD2. The germline gives CDR1 SGHNT, CDR2 YYREEE (reference sequence). With V trimmed by 4 bases and J by 7 bases, 7 bases remained unmatched. The CDR3 is 14 residues long. Looking up the rest from reference TRBV5-4 and TRBJ2-1 gives the full variable domain: ETGVTQSPTHLIKTRGQQVTLRCSSQSGHNTVSWYQQALGQGPQFIFQYYREEENGRGNFPPRFSGLQFPNYSSELNVNALELDDSALYLCASSPPGLVNEQFFGPGTRLTVL.

The chain employs TRBV24-1 and TRBJ2-3; no clear D gene. The V end lost 1 base, the J end lost 7 bases, and 11 bases lay between the germline ends. This CDR3 has 14 amino acids. Per germline, CDR1 KGHDR and CDR2 SFDVKD. The CDR3 DNA reads as TGTGCCACCAGTGATTTAGGCCGACCTTATACGCAGTATTTT. Its protein product is CATSDLGRPYTQYF.

This clone was observed a handful of times. The J gene is TRBJ1-5, the V gene TRBV2; D remains unclear. Germline CDR1 and CDR2: SNHLY and FYNNEI. The CDR3 has 13 amino acids. With 7 bases removed from V and 8 bases from J, the gap between germline ends came to 15 bases. The CDR3 nucleotides read TGTGCCAGCATGGCCAGAGAATCAAAGCCCCAGCATTTT. It yields the protein CASMARESKPQHF.

V is TRBV6-6 and J is TRBJ2-7, with 10 positions matching TRBD2. Germline V lookup: CDR1 MNHNY, CDR2 SVGAGI (reference sequence). The CDR3 runs to 13 residues. Trimming at V came to 6 bases and at J to 12 bases, leaving 11 bases not matched to a gene. CDR3 DNA: TGTGCCAGCAGAGGAGGACTAGCGGACAAGCCGTACTTC. It translates to CASRGGLADKPYF.

The chain is built from TRBV7-2 and TRBJ2-3, with D unresolved. The CDR3 consists of 11 residues. V dropped 4 bases and J dropped 6 bases, with 5 bases sitting between them. From germline, CDR1 is SGHTA and CDR2 FQGNSA. CDR3 amino acids: CASSYSDTQYF. CDR3 nucleotides: TGTGCCAGCAGCTACTCGGATACGCAGTATTTT. Looking up the rest from reference TRBV7-2 and TRBJ2-3 gives the full variable domain: GAGVSQSPSNKVTEKGKDVELRCDPISGHTALYWYRQSLGQGLEFLIYFQGNSAPDKSGLPSDRFSAERTGGSVSTLTIQRTQQEDSAVYLCASSYSDTQYFGPGTRLTVL.

The chain joins TRBV25-1 to TRBJ2-3, with 8 bases that match TRBD2. V lost 3 bases and J lost 10; bases outside the gene matches: 3. CDR1 is MGHDK and CDR2 is SYGVNS in the germline V gene. The CDR3 runs to 12 residues. CDR3 sequence: CASSDSGISQYF. CDR3 in DNA: TGTGCCAGCAGTGATAGCGGGATCTCGCAGTATTTT.

The chain couples TRBV7-6 to TRBJ2-2; D might be TRBD1 (6 bases). The CDR3 totals 15 residues. Germline CDR1 reads SGHVS; CDR2 reads FNYEAQ. Trimming shortened V by 5 bases and J by 5 bases, and 15 bases separated the two germline ends. The CDR3 DNA follows: TGTGCCAGCAGCCCCGCACAGGGCAGGACCGGGGAGCTGTTTTTT. It specifies CASSPAQGRTGELFF.

This clone was detected only a few times. V gene TRBV6-5 combines with J gene TRBJ2-7, with D maybe TRBD2 (6 bases). V was trimmed by 0 bases and J by 3 bases, leaving 12 bases between them. The V gene's germline CDR1 is MNHEY and CDR2 SVGAGI. The CDR3 runs 15 residues. The CDR3 coding sequence is TGTGCCAGCAGTTACTCGATGCGGGGAGGCTACGAGCAGTACTTC. Amino acid sequence: CASSYSMRGGYEQYF.